These T cell receptor beta chains were read from a single sample in a study of blood T cell repertoires in COVID-19. The method was immunoSEQ multiplex PCR; TCRdb's version includes in-frame clones alone and lacks a portion of them. The data contain approximately 67,000 clones, over 80% of them singletons. The sample taken for sequencing was peripheral blood. These receptors all come from a human donor in a cohort sampled during active COVID-19. Each CDR3 is given with its conserved first and last residue. The order of the fields is V gene, J gene, clone size, D gene, CDR3 DNA, CDR3 protein. The D gene is left open where the match is weak. Size is omitted from some rows. Given values are once, few, many or a class for expanded clones.

>TRBV7-2|TRBJ2-3|NA|TRBD1
TGTGCCAGCAGCCCTAGAGGATGGACAGGGGTCCGAACAGATACGCAGTATTTT
CASSPRGWTGVRTDTQYF
>TRBV7-6|TRBJ2-2|NA|TRBD1
TGTGCCAGCAGCCTAACTGGGGGACAGATCACCGGGGAGCTGTTTTTT
CASSLTGGQITGELFF
>TRBV29-1|TRBJ2-7|NA|NA
TGCAGCGTTGGGTCCGGGTGGGAGGCCTACGAGCAGTACTTC
CSVGSGWEAYEQYF
>TRBV27|TRBJ1-6|NA|TRBD1
TGTGCCAGCAGTTGGGACAGAAATTCACCCCTCCACTTT
CASSWDRNSPLHF
>TRBV27|TRBJ2-5|NA|NA
TGTGCCAGCCGGGACCGGGGGAACAAAGAGACCCAGTACTTC
CASRDRGNKETQYF
>TRBV20-1|TRBJ2-3|NA|TRBD2
TGCAGTGCTAGTAGGTCTAGCGGGAGTCAAGATACGCAGTATTTT
CSASRSSGSQDTQYF
>TRBV27|TRBJ2-5|NA|NA
TGTGCCAGCAGTTTATATTCCCTGACAGTTCGGCAAGAGACCCAGTACTTC
CASSLYSLTVRQETQYF
>TRBV29-1|TRBJ2-7|NA|TRBD1
TGCAGCTTCACGGGACAGGGATCCTACGAGCAGTACTTC
CSFTGQGSYEQYF
>TRBV5-1|TRBJ2-2|NA|TRBD2
TGCGCCAGCAGCTTGGATGGGATGGGACTAGTGATGGAGAGGGAGCTGTTTTTT
CASSLDGMGLVMERELFF
>TRBV6-2/TRBV6-3|TRBJ2-3|once|TRBD2
TGTGCCAGCAGCGAGAGAGCGGGGGGCACAGATACGCAGTATTTT
CASSERAGGTDTQYF
>TRBV7-2|TRBJ2-7|NA|NA
TGTGCCAGCAGCTTAGGCGGGGGCCGTCCCTACGAGCAGTACTTC
CASSLGGGRPYEQYF
>TRBV28|TRBJ1-5|NA|NA
TGTGCCAGCAATGGGGGGACGGGGCCCCAGCATTTT
CASNGGTGPQHF
>TRBV20-1|TRBJ1-2|NA|TRBD1
TGCAGTGCTAGTCTTTCTGGGACAGGGAGCGGCTACACCTTC
CSASLSGTGSGYTF
>TRBV5-1|TRBJ1-1|NA|TRBD1
TGCGCCAGCAGTCTGGACAGGGGGCTATCTGAAGCTTTCTTT
CASSLDRGLSEAFF
>TRBV6-4|TRBJ2-2|NA|TRBD1
TGTGCCAGCAGGCACAGGGGTACTTCAACCGGGGAGCTGTTTTTT
CASRHRGTSTGELFF
>TRBV5-1|TRBJ2-6|NA|NA
TGCGCCAGCAGCGTGGCAACAAGCTCTGGGGCCAACGTCCTGACTTTC
CASSVATSSGANVLTF
>TRBV29-1|TRBJ1-2|NA|TRBD1
TGCAGCGTTACCGGGACAGGGGTTTATACGCGGGGCTACACCTTC
CSVTGTGVYTRGYTF
>TRBV11-2|TRBJ2-1|NA|TRBD1
TGTGCCAGCAGCCAACCAGGACAGGGGGCCTACAATGAGCAGTTCTTC
CASSQPGQGAYNEQFF
>TRBV4-3|TRBJ1-3|NA|NA
TGCGCCAGCAGCCAAAAAACAGGGATGCTCTCTGGAAACACCATATATTTT
CASSQKTGMLSGNTIYF
>TRBV5-1|TRBJ2-5|NA|NA
TGCGCCAGCAGCTTGTTACAGGGCGCGGAGACCCAGTACTTC
CASSLLQGAETQYF
>TRBV20-1|TRBJ2-3|once|NA
TGCAGTGCTAGTGACGACGGAGGCACAGATACGCAGTATTTT
CSASDDGGTDTQYF
>TRBV6-5|TRBJ2-5|NA|NA
TGTGCCAGCAGTTACTCGGACAGCGAAGAGACCCAGTACTTC
CASSYSDSEETQYF